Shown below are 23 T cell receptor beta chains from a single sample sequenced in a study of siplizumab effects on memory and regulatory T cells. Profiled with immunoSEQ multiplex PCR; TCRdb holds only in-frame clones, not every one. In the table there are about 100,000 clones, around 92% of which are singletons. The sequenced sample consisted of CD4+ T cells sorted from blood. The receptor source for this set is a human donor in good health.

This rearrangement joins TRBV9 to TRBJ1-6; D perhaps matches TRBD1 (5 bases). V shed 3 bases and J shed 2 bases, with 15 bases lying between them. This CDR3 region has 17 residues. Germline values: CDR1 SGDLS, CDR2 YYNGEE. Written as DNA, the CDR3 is TGTGCCAGCAGCGCATCTTCAGGGTTGGCCTATAATTCACCCCTCCACTTT. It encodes CASSASSGLAYNSPLHF.

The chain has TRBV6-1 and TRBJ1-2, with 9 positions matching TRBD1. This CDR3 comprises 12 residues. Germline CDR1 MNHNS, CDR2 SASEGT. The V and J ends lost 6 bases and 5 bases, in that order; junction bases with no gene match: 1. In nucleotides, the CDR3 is TGTGCCAGCAGGACAGGGGGATATGGCTACACCTTC. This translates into CASRTGGYGYTF.

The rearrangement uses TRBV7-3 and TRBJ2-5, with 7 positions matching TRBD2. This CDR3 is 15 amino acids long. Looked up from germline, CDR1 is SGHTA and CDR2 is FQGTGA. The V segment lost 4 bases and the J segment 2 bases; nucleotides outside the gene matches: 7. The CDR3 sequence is CASSYLSGKQETQYF. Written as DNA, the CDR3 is TGTGCCAGCAGCTATCTAAGCGGGAAGCAAGAGACCCAGTACTTC.

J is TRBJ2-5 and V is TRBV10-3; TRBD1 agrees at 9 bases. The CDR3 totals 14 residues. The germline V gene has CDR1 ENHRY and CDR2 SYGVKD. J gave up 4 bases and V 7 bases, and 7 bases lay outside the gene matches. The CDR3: CAIKPGQGIETQYF. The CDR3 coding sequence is TGTGCCATCAAGCCGGGACAGGGTATAGAGACCCAGTACTTC.

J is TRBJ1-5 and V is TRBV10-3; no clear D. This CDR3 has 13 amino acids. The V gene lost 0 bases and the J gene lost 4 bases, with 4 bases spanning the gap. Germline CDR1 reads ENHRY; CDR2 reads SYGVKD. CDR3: CAISESENQPQHF. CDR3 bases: TGTGCCATCAGTGAGTCGGAGAATCAGCCCCAGCATTTT.

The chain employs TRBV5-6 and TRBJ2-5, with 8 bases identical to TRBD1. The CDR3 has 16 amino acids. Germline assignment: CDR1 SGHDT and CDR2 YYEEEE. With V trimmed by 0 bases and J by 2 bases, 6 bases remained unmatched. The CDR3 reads CASSLGPGGLQETQYF. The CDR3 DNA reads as TGTGCCAGCAGCTTGGGGCCAGGGGGCCTACAAGAGACCCAGTACTTC. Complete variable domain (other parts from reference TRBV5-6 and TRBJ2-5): DAGVTQSPTHLIKTRGQQVTLRCSPKSGHDTVSWYQQALGQGPQFIFQYYEEEERQRGNFPDRFSGHQFPNYSSELNVNALLLGDSALYLCASSLGPGGLQETQYFGPGTRLLVL.

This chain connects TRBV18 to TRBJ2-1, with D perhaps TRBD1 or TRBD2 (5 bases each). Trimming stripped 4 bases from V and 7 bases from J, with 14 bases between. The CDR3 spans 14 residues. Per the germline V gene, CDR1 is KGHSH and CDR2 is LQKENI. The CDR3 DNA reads TGTGCCAGCTCACTCCCGGTAGAGGGGAATGAGCAGTTCTTC. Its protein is CASSLPVEGNEQFF.

The CDR3 is CASSITGLVGADTQYF. As DNA, the CDR3 is TGTGCCAGTAGTATCACAGGGTTGGTGGGCGCAGATACGCAGTATTTT. V and J are TRBV19 and TRBJ2-3; D is perhaps TRBD1 (6 bases). With 3 bases removed from V and 4 bases from J, the gap between germline ends came to 17 bases. Germline V gene lookup returns CDR1 LNHDA and CDR2 SQIVND (reference sequence). The CDR3 extends over 16 amino acids.

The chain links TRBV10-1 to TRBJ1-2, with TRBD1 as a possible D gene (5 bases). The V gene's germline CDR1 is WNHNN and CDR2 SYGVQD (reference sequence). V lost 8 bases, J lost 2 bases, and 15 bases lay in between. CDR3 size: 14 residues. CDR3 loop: CASFEGPLNYGYTF. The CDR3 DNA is TGCGCCAGCTTCGAGGGGCCCCTAAACTATGGCTACACCTTC.

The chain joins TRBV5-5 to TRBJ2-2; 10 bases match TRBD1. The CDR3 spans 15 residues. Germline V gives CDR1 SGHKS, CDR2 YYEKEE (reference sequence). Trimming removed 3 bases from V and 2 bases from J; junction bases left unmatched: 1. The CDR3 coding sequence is TGTGCCAGCAGCTGGGACAGGGGCAACACCGGGGAGCTGTTTTTT. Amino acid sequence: CASSWDRGNTGELFF. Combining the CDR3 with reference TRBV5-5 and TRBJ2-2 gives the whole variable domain DAGVTQSPTHLIKTRGQQVTLRCSPISGHKSVSWYQQVLGQGPQFIFQYYEKEERGRGNFPDRFSARQFPNYSSELNVNALLLGDSALYLCASSWDRGNTGELFFGEGSRLTVL.

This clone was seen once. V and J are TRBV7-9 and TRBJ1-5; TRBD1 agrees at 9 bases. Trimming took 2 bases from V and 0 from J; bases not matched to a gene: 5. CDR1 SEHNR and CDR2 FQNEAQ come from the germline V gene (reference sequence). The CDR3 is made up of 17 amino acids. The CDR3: CASSLRDRVNSNQPQHF. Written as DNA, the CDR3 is TGTGCCAGCAGCTTACGGGACAGGGTTAATAGCAATCAGCCCCAGCATTTT.

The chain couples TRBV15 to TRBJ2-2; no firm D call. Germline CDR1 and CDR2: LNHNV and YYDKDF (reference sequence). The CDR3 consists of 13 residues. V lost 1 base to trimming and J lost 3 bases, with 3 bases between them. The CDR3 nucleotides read TGTGCCACCAGCAGAGTGGACACCGGGGAGCTGTTTTTT. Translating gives CATSRVDTGELFF.

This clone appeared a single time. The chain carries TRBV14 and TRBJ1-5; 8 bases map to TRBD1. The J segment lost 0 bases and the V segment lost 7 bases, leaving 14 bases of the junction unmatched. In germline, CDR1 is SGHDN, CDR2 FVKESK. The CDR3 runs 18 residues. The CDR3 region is CASTPSMGTGGSNQPQHF. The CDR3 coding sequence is TGTGCCAGCACCCCGTCGATGGGGACAGGAGGTAGCAATCAGCCCCAGCATTTT.

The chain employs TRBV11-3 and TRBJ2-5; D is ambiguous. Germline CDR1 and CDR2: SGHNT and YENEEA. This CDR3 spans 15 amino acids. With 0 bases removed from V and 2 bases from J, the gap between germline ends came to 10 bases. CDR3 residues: CASSLDAGLQETQYF. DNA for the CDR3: TGTGCCAGCAGCTTAGACGCAGGCCTGCAAGAGACCCAGTACTTC.

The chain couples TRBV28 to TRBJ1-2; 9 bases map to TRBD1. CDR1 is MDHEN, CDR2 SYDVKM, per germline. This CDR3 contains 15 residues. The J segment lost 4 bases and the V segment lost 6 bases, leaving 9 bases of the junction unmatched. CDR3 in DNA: TGTGCCAGCAGGCAGGCCCCGACAGGGGGCTATGGCTACACCTTC. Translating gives CASRQAPTGGYGYTF.

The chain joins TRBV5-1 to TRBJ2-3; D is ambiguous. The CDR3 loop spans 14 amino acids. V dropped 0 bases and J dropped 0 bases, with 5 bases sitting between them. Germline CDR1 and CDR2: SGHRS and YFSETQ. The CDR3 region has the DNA TGCGCCAGCAGCTTGGGAGCAAGCACAGATACGCAGTATTTT. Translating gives CASSLGASTDTQYF.

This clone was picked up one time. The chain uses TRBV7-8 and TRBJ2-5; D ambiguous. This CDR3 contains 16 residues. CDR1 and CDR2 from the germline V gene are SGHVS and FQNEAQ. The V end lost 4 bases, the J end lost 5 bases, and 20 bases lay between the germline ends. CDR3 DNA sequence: TGTGCCAGCAGCTCCCGAGTGGCCCCGATCGGTGAGACCCAGTACTTC. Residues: CASSSRVAPIGETQYF.

The CDR3 region has the DNA TGTGCCAGCAGTTGGCTAGCGGCCAATGAGCAGTTCTTC. This encodes CASSWLAANEQFF. J is TRBJ2-1 and V is TRBV6-6, with 7 bases lining up with TRBD2. J lost 6 bases, V lost 4 bases, and 3 bases had no gene match. This CDR3 region has 13 residues. CDR1 and CDR2 from the germline V gene are MNHNY and SVGAGI (reference sequence).

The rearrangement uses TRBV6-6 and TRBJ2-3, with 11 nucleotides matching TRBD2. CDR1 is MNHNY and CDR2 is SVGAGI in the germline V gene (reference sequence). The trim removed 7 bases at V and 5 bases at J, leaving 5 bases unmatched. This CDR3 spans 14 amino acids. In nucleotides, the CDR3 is TGTGCCAGCACCTTAGCGGGGGGGCAAGATACGCAGTATTTT. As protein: CASTLAGGQDTQYF.

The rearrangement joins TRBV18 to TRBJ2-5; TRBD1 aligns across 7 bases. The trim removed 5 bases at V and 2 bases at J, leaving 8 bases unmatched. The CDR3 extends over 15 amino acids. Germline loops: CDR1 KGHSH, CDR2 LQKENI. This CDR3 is CASSATGTEQETQYF. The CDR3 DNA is TGTGCCAGCTCAGCTACCGGGACAGAACAAGAGACCCAGTACTTC.

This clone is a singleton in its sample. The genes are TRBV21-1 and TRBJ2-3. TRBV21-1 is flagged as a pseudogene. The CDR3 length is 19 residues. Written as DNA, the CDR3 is TGTGCCAGCAGCAAAGGACTCAGCGACCCTTCAGGCGGCACAGATACGCAGTATTTT. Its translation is CASSKGLSDPSGGTDTQYF.

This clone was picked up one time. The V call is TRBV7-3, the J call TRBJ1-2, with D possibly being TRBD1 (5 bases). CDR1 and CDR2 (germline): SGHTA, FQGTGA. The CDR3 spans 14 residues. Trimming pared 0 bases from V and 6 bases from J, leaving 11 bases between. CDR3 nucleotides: TGTGCCAGCAGCTTAACCCGGGACGACAATGGCTACACCTTC. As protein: CASSLTRDDNGYTF.

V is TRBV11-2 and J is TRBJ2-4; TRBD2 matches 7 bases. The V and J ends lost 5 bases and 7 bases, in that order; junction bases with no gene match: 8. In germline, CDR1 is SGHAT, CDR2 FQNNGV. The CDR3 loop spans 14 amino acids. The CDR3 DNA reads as TGTGCCAGCAGCAAAGACGGGGGGTTGAACATTCAGTACTTC. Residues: CASSKDGGLNIQYF.